This is a list of T cell receptor beta chains from one sample in a study of blood T cell repertoires in COVID-19. Libraries were prepared by immunoSEQ multiplex PCR; TCRdb keeps only in-frame clonotypes and omits some of them. The sample holds about 230,000 clones, over 65% seen once. The sequencing sample was made of peripheral blood. These receptors were collected from a woman in her seventies with active or convalescent COVID-19. CDR3s include the opening cysteine and the closing phenylalanine or tryptophan. A D gene is named only where the DNA matches it firmly. Where a row states a size, it is once, few, many or the class of an expanded clone; other rows omit it.

>TRBJ2-2|TRBV2|.|.
CASRPAGSPNTGELFF
TGTGCCAGCAGACCAGCAGGGTCCCCGAACACCGGGGAGCTGTTTTTT
>TRBJ2-1|TRBV27|TRBD2|once
CASSFSGTSGRLEQFF
TGTGCCAGCAGTTTTAGTGGGACTAGCGGGAGGTTGGAGCAGTTCTTC
>TRBJ1-1|TRBV10-1|TRBD1|few
CASSPTGTAKYGFF
TGCGCCAGCAGCCCAACCGGGACAGCAAAATACGGGTTCTTT
>TRBJ2-5|TRBV19|TRBD1|.
CASSRGQGFETQYF
TGTGCCAGTAGTCGTGGACAGGGCTTTGAGACCCAGTACTTC
>TRBJ2-3|TRBV5-4|.|.
CASSLGIAAPSTDTQYF
TGTGCCAGCAGCTTGGGGATAGCCGCCCCGAGCACAGATACGCAGTATTTT
>TRBJ2-4|TRBV28|TRBD2|.
CASSPQLAGVVSSAKNIQYF
TGTGCCAGCAGCCCCCAATTAGCGGGAGTGGTGTCTTCGGCCAAAAACATTCAGTACTTC
>TRBJ1-1|TRBV7-3|.|.
CASRGPWATQAFF
TGTGCCAGCAGGGGGCCATGGGCCACACAAGCTTTCTTT
>TRBJ1-2|TRBV23-1|.|.
CASSRIRVRRNGYTF
TGCGCCAGCAGTCGTATCAGGGTACGGAGAAATGGCTACACCTTC
>TRBJ1-1|TRBV12-3/TRBV12-4|.|.
CASSLRGATEAFF
TGTGCCAGCAGTTTACGGGGGGCCACTGAAGCTTTCTTT
>TRBJ2-5|TRBV29-1|TRBD2|once
CSVGTSGEETQYF
TGCAGCGTCGGGACTAGCGGGGAAGAGACCCAGTACTTC
>TRBJ2-7|TRBV7-6|TRBD1|.
CASSLVGTAYEQYF
TGTGCCAGCAGCTTAGTGGGGACAGCCTACGAGCAGTACTTC
>TRBJ1-5|TRBV5-1|.|.
CASSLGGESGQPQHF
TGCGCCAGCAGCTTGGGGGGGGAGTCAGGCCAGCCCCAGCATTTT
>TRBJ2-5|TRBV28|.|.
CASSGARETQYF
TGTGCCAGCAGCGGAGCTCGGGAGACCCAGTACTTC
>TRBJ2-3|TRBV2|.|.
CALPSGQGGADTQYF
TGTGCCCTCCCGTCCGGGCAGGGGGGAGCAGATACGCAGTATTTT
>TRBJ1-5|TRBV15|TRBD1|.
CATSRPRTGGTQPQHF
TGTGCCACCAGCAGGCCCCGGACAGGGGGTACTCAGCCCCAGCATTTT
>TRBJ2-3|TRBV23-1|TRBD1|.
CASTPGTGDGTDTQYF
TGCGCCAGCACCCCGGGGACAGGGGATGGCACAGATACGCAGTATTTT
>TRBJ2-2|TRBV3-1/TRBV3-2|TRBD2|few
CASSQGGGTGELFF
TGTGCCAGCAGCCAAGGGGGGGGCACCGGGGAGCTGTTTTTT
>TRBJ1-2|TRBV2|.|.
CASSEWPDIYGYTF
TGTGCCAGCAGTGAGTGGCCAGATATCTATGGCTACACCTTC
>TRBJ2-3|TRBV2|.|.
CAKESGTAAYTDTQYF
TGTGCCAAAGAATCCGGGACTGCGGCTTACACAGATACGCAGTATTTT
>TRBJ1-1|TRBV16|.|few
CASNQLRWTEAFF
TGTGCCAGCAACCAATTGCGATGGACTGAAGCTTTCTTT
>TRBJ1-2|TRBV12-3/TRBV12-4|.|.
CASRATGVGYTF
TGTGCCAGCAGGGCGACAGGCGTGGGCTACACCTTC
>TRBJ1-5|TRBV15|.|.
CATSSPGSLNQPQHF
TGTGCCACCAGCAGCCCCGGGAGCCTCAATCAGCCCCAGCATTTT
>TRBJ2-3|TRBV7-3|.|.
CASSLMGSPTDTQYF
TGTGCCAGCAGCTTAATGGGCTCGCCCACAGATACGCAGTATTTT
>TRBJ2-2|TRBV18|.|.
CASSPPSQVYGELFF
TGTGCCAGCTCACCACCGTCTCAGGTTTACGGGGAGCTGTTTTTT
>TRBJ2-3|TRBV5-8|TRBD1|.
CASSLVPAGGRDTQYF
TGTGCCAGCAGCTTGGTGCCGGCAGGGGGCCGAGATACGCAGTATTTT
>TRBJ2-7|TRBV7-9|TRBD1|.
CASSGPDRVPSYEQYF
TGTGCCAGCAGCGGACCGGACAGGGTCCCCTCCTACGAGCAGTACTTC
>TRBJ1-1|TRBV5-4|TRBD1|few
CASSSRDRGTEAFF
TGTGCCAGCAGTAGCCGGGACAGGGGTACTGAAGCTTTCTTT
>TRBJ1-6|TRBV5-4|TRBD1|.
CASSHSQDREGSPLHF
TGTGCCAGCAGCCACTCACAAGACAGGGAAGGTTCACCCCTCCACTTT
>TRBJ1-2|TRBV3-1/TRBV3-2|TRBD1|.
CASSRGQGDYGYTF
TGTGCCAGCAGCCGGGGACAGGGTGACTATGGCTACACCTTC
>TRBJ1-4|TRBV12-3/TRBV12-4|.|.
CASGDWGNEKLFF
TGTGCCAGCGGGGACTGGGGTAATGAAAAACTGTTTTTT
>TRBJ1-5|TRBV19|.|once
CASSIEGGDNQPQHF
TGTGCCAGTAGTATAGAAGGGGGTGACAATCAGCCCCAGCATTTT
>TRBJ2-3|TRBV6-6|TRBD2|.
CASSPGTSGNPDTQYF
TGTGCCAGCAGTCCCGGGACTAGCGGGAACCCAGATACGCAGTATTTT
>TRBJ2-3|TRBV28|.|.
CASSSLGSENTDTQYF
TGTGCCAGCAGTTCATTAGGCTCGGAGAACACAGATACGCAGTATTTT
>TRBJ2-7|TRBV6-6|TRBD2|.
CASSPPVGRGYEQYF
TGTGCCAGCAGTCCCCCGGTAGGGAGGGGCTACGAGCAGTACTTC
>TRBJ1-6|TRBV20-1|.|once
CSASRGPDNSPLHF
TGCAGTGCTAGTCGAGGCCCGGATAATTCACCCCTCCACTTT
>TRBJ2-7|TRBV13|.|.
CASSFLGRGLDEQYF
TGTGCCAGCAGCTTTCTGGGCAGGGGTCTCGACGAGCAGTACTTC
>TRBJ2-3|TRBV7-8|.|.
CASSLDLADTQYF
TGTGCCAGCAGCCTCGACCTAGCAGATACGCAGTATTTT
>TRBJ1-1|TRBV2|.|.
CASSLTTHRDTEAFF
TGTGCCAGCAGCCTTACGACCCACAGGGACACTGAAGCTTTCTTT
>TRBJ2-5|TRBV12-3/TRBV12-4|TRBD2|few
CASSLSGGETQYF
TGTGCCAGCAGTCTGAGCGGGGGGGAGACCCAGTACTTC
>TRBJ1-6|TRBV6-5|.|.
CASSPWEGGNSPLHF
TGTGCCAGCAGTCCCTGGGAGGGAGGTAATTCACCCCTCCACTTT
>TRBJ1-1|TRBV4-1|.|.
CASSTDYRWVRTEAFF
TGCGCCAGCAGCACAGACTATAGGTGGGTAAGAACTGAAGCTTTCTTT
>TRBJ1-6|TRBV3-1/TRBV3-2|.|.
CASSQGAGIQDSPLHF
TGTGCCAGCAGCCAAGGGGCGGGAATACAGGATTCACCCCTCCACTTT
>TRBJ2-3|TRBV19|TRBD2|.
CASTGRSGGFTDTQYF
TGTGCCAGTACCGGTCGGAGCGGGGGGTTCACAGATACGCAGTATTTT
>TRBJ1-1|TRBV6-5|.|.
CASSYWGENTEAFF
TGTGCCAGCAGTTACTGGGGGGAGAACACTGAAGCTTTCTTT
>TRBJ1-4|TRBV30|.|.
CAWSTGAGEKLFF
TGTGCCTGGAGTACTGGGGCCGGGGAAAAACTGTTTTTT
>TRBJ2-1|TRBV4-1|TRBD2|few
CASSQGPSGSGNEQFF
TGCGCCAGCAGCCAAGGTCCTAGCGGGAGTGGTAATGAGCAGTTCTTC
>TRBJ1-2|TRBV7-9|.|.
CASSSRTATNYGYTF
TGTGCCAGCAGCTCAAGGACAGCCACTAACTATGGCTACACCTTC
>TRBJ2-1|TRBV7-9|TRBD2|.
CASSLGTSGQFF
TGTGCCAGCAGCCTCGGGACTAGCGGTCAGTTCTTC
>TRBJ2-3|TRBV15|TRBD2|.
CATSTGTSNPPDTQYF
TGTGCCACCAGCACCGGGACTAGCAATCCCCCAGATACGCAGTATTTT
>TRBJ1-6|TRBV7-9|.|.
CASSPEVGANNSPLHF
TGTGCCAGCAGCCCCGAAGTGGGGGCAAACAATTCACCCCTCCACTTT
>TRBJ2-5|TRBV2|TRBD2|.
CASSEVLAGETQYF
TGTGCCAGCAGTGAAGTGCTAGCGGGGGAGACCCAGTACTTC
>TRBJ2-3|TRBV7-8|TRBD2|.
CASSFGPLAGGADTQYF
TGTGCCAGCAGCTTCGGGCCACTAGCGGGAGGGGCAGATACGCAGTATTTT
>TRBJ2-1|TRBV10-3|TRBD2|.
CATRGASSGGYNEQFF
TGTGCCACCAGGGGCGCCTCTAGCGGGGGTTACAATGAGCAGTTCTTC
>TRBJ1-1|TRBV5-1|TRBD1|.
CASSGGGRGTEAFF
TGCGCCAGCAGCGGAGGGGGCCGTGGAACTGAAGCTTTCTTT
>TRBJ2-1|TRBV5-4|TRBD2|.
CASQGTSASYNEQFF
TGTGCCAGCCAAGGGACTAGCGCCTCCTACAATGAGCAGTTCTTC
>TRBJ2-7|TRBV6-2/TRBV6-3|.|.
CASSYSRGLSYEQYF
TGTGCCAGCAGTTACTCGAGAGGCCTCTCCTACGAGCAGTACTTC
>TRBJ1-1|TRBV28|.|.
CASLKRAVNTEAFF
TGTGCCAGCCTCAAGCGGGCGGTGAACACTGAAGCTTTCTTT
>TRBJ1-6|TRBV13|TRBD1|.
CASSLGVGTDFNSPLHF
TGTGCCAGCAGCTTAGGCGTCGGGACAGATTTTAATTCACCCCTCCACTTT